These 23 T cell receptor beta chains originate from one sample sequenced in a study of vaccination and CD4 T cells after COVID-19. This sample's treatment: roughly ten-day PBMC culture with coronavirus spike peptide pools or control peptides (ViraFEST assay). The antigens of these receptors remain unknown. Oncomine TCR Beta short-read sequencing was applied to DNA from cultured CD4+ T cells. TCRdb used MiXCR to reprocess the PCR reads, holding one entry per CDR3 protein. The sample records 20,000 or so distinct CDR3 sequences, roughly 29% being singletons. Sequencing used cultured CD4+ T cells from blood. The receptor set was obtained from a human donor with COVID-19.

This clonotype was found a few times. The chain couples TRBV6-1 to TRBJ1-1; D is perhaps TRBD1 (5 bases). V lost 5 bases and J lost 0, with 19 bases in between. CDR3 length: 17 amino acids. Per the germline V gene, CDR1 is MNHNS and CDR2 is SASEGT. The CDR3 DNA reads TGTGCCAGCAGTCACACGGTCGGGGCTGGGATGAACACTGAAGCTTTCTTT. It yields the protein CASSHTVGAGMNTEAFF.

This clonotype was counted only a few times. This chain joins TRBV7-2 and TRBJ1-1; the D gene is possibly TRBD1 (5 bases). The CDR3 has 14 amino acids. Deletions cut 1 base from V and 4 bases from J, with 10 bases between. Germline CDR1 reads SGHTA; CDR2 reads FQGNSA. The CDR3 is CASSLGQRITEAFF. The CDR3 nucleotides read TGTGCCAGCAGCTTAGGACAGAGGATCACTGAAGCTTTCTTT.

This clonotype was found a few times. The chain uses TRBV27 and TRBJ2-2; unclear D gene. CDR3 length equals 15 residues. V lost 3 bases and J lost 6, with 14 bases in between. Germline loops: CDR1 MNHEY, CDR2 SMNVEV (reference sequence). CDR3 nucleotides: TGTGCCAGCAGTTTGTCCCCCTCAATCCCCGGGGAGCTGTTTTTT. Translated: CASSLSPSIPGELFF.

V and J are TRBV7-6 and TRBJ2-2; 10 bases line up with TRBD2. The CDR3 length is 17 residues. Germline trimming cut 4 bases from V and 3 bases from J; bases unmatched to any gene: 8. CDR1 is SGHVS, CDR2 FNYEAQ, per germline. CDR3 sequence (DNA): TGTGCCAGCAGCTCGGGACTAGCGAGGGAGTACACCGGGGAGCTGTTTTTT. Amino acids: CASSSGLAREYTGELFF. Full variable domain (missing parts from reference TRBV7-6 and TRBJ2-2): GAGVSQSPRYKVTKRGQDVALRCDPISGHVSLYWYRQALGQGPEFLTYFNYEAQQDKSGLPNDRFSAERPEGSISTLTIQRTEQRDSAMYRCASSSGLAREYTGELFFGEGSRLTVL.

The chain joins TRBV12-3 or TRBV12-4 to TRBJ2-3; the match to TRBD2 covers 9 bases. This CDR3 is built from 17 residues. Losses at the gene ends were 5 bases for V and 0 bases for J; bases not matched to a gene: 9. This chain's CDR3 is CASSRASGVSSTDTQYF. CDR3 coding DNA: TGTGCCAGCAGTCGGGCTAGCGGGGTGTCTAGCACAGATACGCAGTATTTT.

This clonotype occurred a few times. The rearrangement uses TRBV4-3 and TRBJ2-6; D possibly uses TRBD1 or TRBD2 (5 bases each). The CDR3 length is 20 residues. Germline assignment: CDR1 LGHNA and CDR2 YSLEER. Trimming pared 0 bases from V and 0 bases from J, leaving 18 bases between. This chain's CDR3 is CASSQDAFPGAYSGANVLTF. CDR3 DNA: TGCGCCAGCAGCCAAGATGCTTTTCCCGGGGCTTACTCTGGGGCCAACGTCCTGACTTTC.

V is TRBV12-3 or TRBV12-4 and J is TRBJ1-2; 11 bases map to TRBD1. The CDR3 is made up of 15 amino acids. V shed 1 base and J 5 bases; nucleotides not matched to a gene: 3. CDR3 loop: CASSLGTGGAYGYTF. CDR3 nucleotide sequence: TGTGCCAGCAGTTTAGGGACAGGGGGCGCGTATGGCTACACCTTC.

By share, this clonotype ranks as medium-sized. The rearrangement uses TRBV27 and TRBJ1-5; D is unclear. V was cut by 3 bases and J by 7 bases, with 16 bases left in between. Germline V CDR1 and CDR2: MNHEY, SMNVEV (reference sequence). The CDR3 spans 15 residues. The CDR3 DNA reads TGTGCCAGCAGTTTGCTGGCGACCACCGGACAGCCCCAGCATTTT. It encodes CASSLLATTGQPQHF.

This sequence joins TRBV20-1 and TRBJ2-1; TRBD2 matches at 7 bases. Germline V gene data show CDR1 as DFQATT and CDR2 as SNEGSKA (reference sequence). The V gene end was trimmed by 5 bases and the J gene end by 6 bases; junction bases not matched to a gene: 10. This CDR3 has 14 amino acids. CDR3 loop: CSAPMGGVSNEQFF. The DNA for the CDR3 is TGCAGTGCTCCGATGGGGGGGGTCTCCAATGAGCAGTTCTTC.

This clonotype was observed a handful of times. In DNA form, the CDR3 reads TGTGCCACCAGAACTACAGGGGGTGATGAGCAGTTCTTC. This gives the protein CATRTTGGDEQFF. The V gene is TRBV24-1, the J gene TRBJ2-1; 8 bases map to TRBD1. V trimming: 7 bases; J trimming: 8 bases; junction bases outside the gene matches: 6. This CDR3 comprises 13 residues. The germline V gene has CDR1 KGHDR and CDR2 SFDVKD.

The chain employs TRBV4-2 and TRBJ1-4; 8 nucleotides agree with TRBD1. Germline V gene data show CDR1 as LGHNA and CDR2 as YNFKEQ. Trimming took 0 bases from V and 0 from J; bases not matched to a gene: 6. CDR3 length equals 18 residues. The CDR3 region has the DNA TGTGCCAGCAGCCAAGATCCCGTGACAGGGGCAACTAATGAAAAACTGTTTTTT. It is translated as CASSQDPVTGATNEKLFF.

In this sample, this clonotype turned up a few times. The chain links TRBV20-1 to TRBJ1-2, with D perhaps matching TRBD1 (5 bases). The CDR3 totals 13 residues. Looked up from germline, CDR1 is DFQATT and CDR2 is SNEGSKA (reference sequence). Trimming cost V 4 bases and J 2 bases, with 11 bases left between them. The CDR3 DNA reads TGCAGTGCTACACAGGATGTCAACTATGGCTACACCTTC. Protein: CSATQDVNYGYTF.

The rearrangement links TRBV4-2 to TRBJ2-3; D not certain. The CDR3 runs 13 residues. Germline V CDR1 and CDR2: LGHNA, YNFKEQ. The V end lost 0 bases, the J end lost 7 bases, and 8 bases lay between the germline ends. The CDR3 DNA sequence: TGTGCCAGCAGCCAAGATCTTGAAAATACGCAGTATTTT. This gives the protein CASSQDLENTQYF.

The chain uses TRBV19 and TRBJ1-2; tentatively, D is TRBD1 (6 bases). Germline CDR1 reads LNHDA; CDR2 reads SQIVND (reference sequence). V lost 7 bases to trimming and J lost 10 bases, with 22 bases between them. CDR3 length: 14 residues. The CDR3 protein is CASKAAGVQNDYTF. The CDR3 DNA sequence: TGTGCCAGTAAAGCGGCAGGGGTACAGAATGACTACACCTTC.

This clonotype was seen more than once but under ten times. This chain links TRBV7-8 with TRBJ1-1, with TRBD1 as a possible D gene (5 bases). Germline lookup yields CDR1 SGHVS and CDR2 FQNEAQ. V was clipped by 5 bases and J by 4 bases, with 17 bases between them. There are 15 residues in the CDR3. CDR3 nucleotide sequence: TGTGCCAGCAGCAGAAGACAGACTCGTGCCACTGAAGCTTTCTTT. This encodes CASSRRQTRATEAFF.

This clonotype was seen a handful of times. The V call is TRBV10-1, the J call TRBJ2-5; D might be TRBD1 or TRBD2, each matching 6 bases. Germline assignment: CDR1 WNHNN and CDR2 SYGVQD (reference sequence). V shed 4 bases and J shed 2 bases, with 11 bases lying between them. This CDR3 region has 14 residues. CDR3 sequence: CASSGTGTQETQYF. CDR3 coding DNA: TGCGCCAGCAGTGGTACAGGGACTCAAGAGACCCAGTACTTC.

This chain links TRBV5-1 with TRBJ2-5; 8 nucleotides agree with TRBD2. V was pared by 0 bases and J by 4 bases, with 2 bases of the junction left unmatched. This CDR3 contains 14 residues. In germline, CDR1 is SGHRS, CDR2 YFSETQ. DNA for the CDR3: TGCGCCAGCAGCTTGGGGACTAGCAGAGAGACCCAGTACTTC. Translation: CASSLGTSRETQYF.

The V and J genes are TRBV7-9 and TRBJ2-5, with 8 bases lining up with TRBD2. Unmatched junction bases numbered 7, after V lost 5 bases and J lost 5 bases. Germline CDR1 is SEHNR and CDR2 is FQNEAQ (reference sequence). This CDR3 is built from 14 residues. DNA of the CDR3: TGTGCCAGCAGCCCCGTCGGGGGGGGGGAGACCCAGTACTTC. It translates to CASSPVGGGETQYF.

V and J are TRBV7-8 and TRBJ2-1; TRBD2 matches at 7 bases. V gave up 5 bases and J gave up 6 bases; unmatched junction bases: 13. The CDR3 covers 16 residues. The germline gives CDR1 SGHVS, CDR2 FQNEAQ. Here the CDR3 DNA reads TGTGCCAGCAGCGGGAGGGACGTCCGACCTAGCAATGAGCAGTTCTTC. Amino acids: CASSGRDVRPSNEQFF.

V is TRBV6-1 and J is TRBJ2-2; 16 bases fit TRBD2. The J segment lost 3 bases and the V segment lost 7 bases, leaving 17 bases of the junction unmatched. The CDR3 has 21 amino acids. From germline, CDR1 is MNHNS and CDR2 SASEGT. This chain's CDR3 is CASKGTPFGTSGGVYTGELFF. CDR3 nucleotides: TGTGCCAGCAAAGGGACACCCTTTGGGACTAGCGGGGGGGTATACACCGGGGAGCTGTTTTTT.

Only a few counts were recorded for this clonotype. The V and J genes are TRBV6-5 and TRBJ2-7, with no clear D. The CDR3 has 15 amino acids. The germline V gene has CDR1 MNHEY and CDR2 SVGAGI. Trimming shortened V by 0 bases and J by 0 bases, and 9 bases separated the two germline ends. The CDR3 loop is CASSYSRLSSYEQYF. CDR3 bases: TGTGCCAGCAGTTACTCGCGCCTAAGCTCCTACGAGCAGTACTTC.

CDR3 sequence: CASSPIGTNQETQYF. CDR3 nucleotide sequence: TGTGCCAGCAGTCCTATCGGGACTAACCAAGAGACCCAGTACTTC. This sequence joins TRBV2 and TRBJ2-5; 7 bases line up with TRBD2. This CDR3 region has 15 residues. CDR1 and CDR2 (germline): SNHLY, FYNNEI. J lost 0 bases, V lost 5 bases, and 6 bases had no gene match.

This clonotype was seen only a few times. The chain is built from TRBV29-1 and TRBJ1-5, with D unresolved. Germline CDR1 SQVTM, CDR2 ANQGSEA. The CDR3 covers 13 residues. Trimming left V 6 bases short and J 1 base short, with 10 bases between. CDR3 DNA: TGCAGCGTAGCGGACGGAAGCAATCAGCCCCAGCATTTT. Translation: CSVADGSNQPQHF.